This T cell receptor (beta chain) appears in the sequencing data of a study of cytomegalovirus exposure and HLA in healthy donors. Study observations and caveats: Accurate predictions that matched the HLA-A and HLA-B alleles of most subjects were reportedly made from TCR beta sequences. In a later analysis, HLA-associated TCR beta chains were more clonally expanded than equally common others. Earlier analysis yielded a pattern in which most TCR beta V segments were productive about 87% or about 30% of the time.

Concerning this clone itself: Its target is not known.

The PCR contained 60 Vbeta and 13 Jbeta primers. Original methodology: Later analysis identified tens of millions of unique TCR beta chains, approximately 11 million shared. The data were produced by immunoSEQ multiplex PCR, yet TCRdb's version contains in-frame clones alone and is incomplete. The DNA gave D and trimming, while V, J and clone size come from that table. The repertoire has 150,000 to 200,000 clones, 80% to 85% of them found once; the top ten carry about 3.8%. CDR1 SGHVS and CDR2 FNYEAQ come from the germline V gene. There are 13 residues in the CDR3. V lost 8 bases and J lost 2, with 10 bases in between.

The receptor comes from a man in his fifties in good health and CMV-seropositive. The rearrangement joins TRBV7-6 to TRBJ1-5; tentative D call: TRBD1 (5 bases). Source material: PBMCs. The CDR3: CASGVGGNQPQHF. In DNA, the CDR3 is TGTGCCAGCGGAGTAGGGGGCAATCAGCCCCAGCATTTT. Together with reference TRBV7-6 and TRBJ1-5, the CDR3 gives the full variable domain: GAGVSQSPRYKVTKRGQDVALRCDPISGHVSLYWYRQALGQGPEFLTYFNYEAQQDKSGLPNDRFSAERPEGSISTLTIQRTEQRDSAMYRCASGVGGNQPQHFGDGTRLSIL.